These T cell receptor beta chains were read from a single sample in a study of lymphopenia after photon versus proton radiotherapy. Profiled with immunoSEQ multiplex PCR; TCRdb holds only in-frame clones, not every one. This sample has roughly 45,000 clones, with 85% found just once. Sample: peripheral blood, taken from a patient treated with photon-based radiotherapy. Receptor source: a man in his forties or fifties with gastric cancer. CDR3s include the opening cysteine and the closing phenylalanine or tryptophan. The D gene is left open where the match is weak. Clone size is stated in some rows and not others, as once, few, many or a class when expanded.

>TRBV19|NA|NA|TRBJ1-1
TGTGCCAGTAGTATAGGCGGTAACACTGAAGCTTTCTTT
CASSIGGNTEAFF
>TRBV7-6|few|NA|TRBJ1-4
TGTGCCAGCAGCGCCAGGCAGTTAGAAAAACTGTTTTTT
CASSARQLEKLFF
>TRBV19|NA|NA|TRBJ1-1
TGTGCCAGTAGTATAGTGGCGGGGGGAGCTTTCTTT
CASSIVAGGAFF
>TRBV5-1|NA|NA|TRBJ2-3
TGCGCCAGCAGCCTGGAGGGCATTAGCACAGATACGCAGTATTTT
CASSLEGISTDTQYF
>TRBV7-2|few|NA|TRBJ1-1
TGTGCCAGCAGCTCGAACCTGAACACTGAAGCTTTCTTT
CASSSNLNTEAFF
>TRBV7-2|NA|NA|TRBJ2-7
TGTGCCAGCAGCTTAGCGGAGGGTCGGTACGAGCAGTACTTC
CASSLAEGRYEQYF
>TRBV19|once|NA|TRBJ2-2
TGTGCCAGTAGTATAGGACCGGGGGCCGGGGAGCTGTTTTTT
CASSIGPGAGELFF
>TRBV28|NA|NA|TRBJ2-1
TGTGCCAGCAGTATTAATCCGAGCTCCTACAATGAGCAGTTCTTC
CASSINPSSYNEQFF
>TRBV7-9|once|TRBD1|TRBJ2-2
TGTGCCTTTGCCAAACGGGGGACAGGGGCCAACACCGGGGAGCTGTTTTTT
CAFAKRGTGANTGELFF
>TRBV18|NA|TRBD2|TRBJ2-5
TGTGCCAGCTCAAGACTTGGTCCGAGGACTAGCGGGGGGGCAAGTGAGACCCAGTACTTC
CASSRLGPRTSGGASETQYF
>TRBV4-3|NA|NA|TRBJ2-1
TGCGCCAGCAGCCAAGATTCCGGCAGGGGAAGCAATGAGCAGTTCTTC
CASSQDSGRGSNEQFF
>TRBV9|once|NA|TRBJ2-3
TGTGCCAGCAGCGTAGGGGATACGCAGTATTTT
CASSVGDTQYF
>TRBV5-6|NA|TRBD1|TRBJ1-5
TGTGCCAGCAGCTTCGGAACAGGGGGAAATCAGCCCCAGCATTTT
CASSFGTGGNQPQHF
>TRBV7-8|once|NA|TRBJ1-3
TGTGCCAGCAGCTTAGCCGGGACCGCCAGCTCTGGAAACACCATATATTTT
CASSLAGTASSGNTIYF
>TRBV18|once|TRBD1|TRBJ1-2
TGTGCCAGCTCACCCGGACAGGGACGATTAACCTATGGCTACACCTTC
CASSPGQGRLTYGYTF
>TRBV5-1|NA|NA|TRBJ1-1
TGCGCCAGCAGCCGGGCGAACACTGAAGCTTTCTTT
CASSRANTEAFF
>TRBV7-9|once|NA|TRBJ1-4
TGTGCCAGCAGCTTAGCCGGCAGGGAAACTAATGAAAAACTGTTTTTT
CASSLAGRETNEKLFF
>TRBV4-1|NA|TRBD2|TRBJ2-5
TGCGCCAGCAGCCAAGATTCAGCCGGGGGGTACCAAGAGACCCAGTACTTC
CASSQDSAGGYQETQYF
>TRBV6-5|NA|NA|TRBJ2-3
TGTGCCAGCAGCGCTTCGGTGATGTACACAGATACGCAGTATTTT
CASSASVMYTDTQYF
>TRBV19|NA|NA|TRBJ1-6
TGTGCCAGTAGTATGGGGGAAACGTTCGATGGGACCCTCCACTTT
CASSMGETFDGTLHF
>TRBV11-1|NA|TRBD1|TRBJ1-2
TGTGCCAGCAGCCAGGGACAGTATGGCTACACCTTC
CASSQGQYGYTF
>TRBV9|NA|NA|TRBJ1-5
TGTGCCAGCAGCGGGAGGGACGGAAGCCCCCAGCATTTT
CASSGRDGSPQHF
>TRBV5-1|NA|NA|TRBJ2-6
TGCGCCAGCAGCTTTGGGGGGCTTGGGGCCAACGTCCTGACTTTC
CASSFGGLGANVLTF
>TRBV7-2|NA|TRBD1|TRBJ2-1
TGTGCCAGCAGCTGGTCCGGGACAGGGCCAGTTGAGCAGTTCTTC
CASSWSGTGPVEQFF
>TRBV21-1|NA|NA|TRBJ1-1
TGTGCCAGCAGCACCTGGACGGTGAACACTGAAGCTTTCTTT
CASSTWTVNTEAFF
>TRBV30|NA|NA|TRBJ2-2
TGTGCCTGGAGCCGGGGCAACACCGGGGAGCTGTTTTTT
CAWSRGNTGELFF
>TRBV7-7|NA|NA|TRBJ2-5
TGTGCCAGCAGCTTAGCGCAGGGACCCCAGTACTTC
CASSLAQGPQYF
>TRBV6-1|NA|TRBD2|TRBJ2-1
TGTGCCAGCAGTGCTCGGGGGGATGAGCAGTTCTTC
CASSARGDEQFF
>TRBV5-4|NA|TRBD1|TRBJ2-1
TGTGCCAGCAGCCGGAACCGGGACAGGGGGCAGGTTGAGCAGTTCTTC
CASSRNRDRGQVEQFF
>TRBV19|NA|NA|TRBJ1-2
TGTGCCAGTAGACCCGGGATGGGCTATGGCTACACCTTC
CASRPGMGYGYTF
>TRBV20-1|NA|NA|TRBJ2-7
TGCAGTGCCACCGAGTCCTACGAGCAGTACTTC
CSATESYEQYF
>TRBV10-3|few|TRBD2|TRBJ2-1
TGTGCCATCAGTGGGACTAGCGGCAATGAGCAGTTCTTC
CAISGTSGNEQFF
>TRBV18|once|TRBD1|TRBJ2-5
TGTGCCAGCTCACCTGGGACAGAGCAAGAGACCCAGTACTTC
CASSPGTEQETQYF